Listed here are 9 T cell receptor beta chains from one sample, sequenced in a study of OX40 agonist ivuxolimab in advanced cancers. Some clones are missing from TCRdb's copy, which holds only in-frame ones; the method was immunoSEQ multiplex PCR. Seen here are under 90,000 clones, roughly nine tenths observed once, and the top ten hold 2.5%. The sequenced sample was CD4+ or CD8+ T cells sorted from blood, obtained in a trial of the OX40 agonist ivuxolimab. The receptors here all came from an adult with an advanced solid tumor such as melanoma, head and neck, liver or kidney cancer.

The chain recombines TRBV7-2 with TRBJ1-5; D is possibly TRBD1 (5 bases). Germline values: CDR1 SGHTA, CDR2 FQGNSA. V lost 3 bases and J lost 6, with 12 bases in between. The CDR3 covers 14 residues. The CDR3 spells CASSFSQGVQPQHF. CDR3 bases: TGTGCCAGCAGCTTTTCTCAGGGCGTTCAGCCCCAGCATTTT.

The chain combines TRBV30 with TRBJ1-6; unclear D gene. The ends were cut back, 2 bases at V and 6 bases at J, with 17 bases in the middle. In germline, CDR1 is GTSNPN, CDR2 SVGIG (reference sequence). CDR3 size: 16 residues. DNA for the CDR3: TGTGCCTGGAGTCGTGGCAGACTTTTTGGTAATTCACCCCTCCACTTT. This translates into CAWSRGRLFGNSPLHF.

The chain carries TRBV2 and TRBJ1-5, with D tentatively TRBD1 (5 bases). The germline V gene encodes CDR1 SNHLY and CDR2 FYNNEI. This CDR3 contains 13 residues. V was cut by 2 bases and J by 5 bases, with 7 bases left in between. For the CDR3, the DNA is TGTGCCAGCAGTGAACTGGGGGATCAGCCCCAGCATTTT. Translating it yields CASSELGDQPQHF.

This clone was counted between two and nine times. J is TRBJ1-1 and V is TRBV29-1; the match to TRBD1 covers 7 bases. CDR1 SQVTM and CDR2 ANQGSEA come from the germline V gene. The trim removed 6 bases at V and 9 bases at J, leaving 16 bases unmatched. The CDR3 has 14 amino acids. CDR3: CSVLRQGRIIQAFF. CDR3 sequence (DNA): TGCAGCGTCCTTCGACAGGGAAGGATTATCCAAGCTTTCTTT.

The sample holds a few counts of this clone. V and J are TRBV2 and TRBJ1-2; tentatively, D is TRBD1 (5 bases). CDR3 length equals 12 residues. The germline V gene has CDR1 SNHLY and CDR2 FYNNEI. V lost 2 bases to trimming and J lost 10 bases, with 11 bases between them. For the CDR3, the DNA is TGTGCCAGCAGTGAATCCGGGACGCACTACACCTTC. Translated: CASSESGTHYTF.

The rearrangement uses TRBV19 and TRBJ2-7; tentative D call: TRBD2 (5 bases). V lost 8 bases, J lost 4 bases, and 18 bases lay in between. The CDR3 contains 14 residues. Germline lookup yields CDR1 LNHDA and CDR2 SQIVND (reference sequence). The DNA of the CDR3 is TGTGCCAGTCAAGACCGACGAGGGAGATACGAGCAGTACTTC. Encoded protein: CASQDRRGRYEQYF.

In its sample, this clone was seen once. This sequence joins TRBV21-1 and TRBJ1-1. TRBV21-1 is a pseudogene segment. The CDR3 loop spans 16 amino acids. The CDR3 DNA sequence: TGTGCCAGCAGCAAAGAGACGGGTCTGGTCGACCCTGAAGCTTTCTTT. It specifies CASSKETGLVDPEAFF.

The chain carries TRBV2 and TRBJ1-4; D is unresolved. The ends were cut back, 7 bases at V and 8 bases at J, with 14 bases in the middle. The CDR3 length is 13 residues. From germline, CDR1 is SNHLY and CDR2 FYNNEI. The CDR3 DNA reads as TGTGCCAGCACCCCGGCAGCTACCGAAAAACTGTTTTTT. Amino acid sequence: CASTPAATEKLFF.

This clone was detected only once. This chain's CDR3 is CASSFSTGGYTF. The CDR3 nucleotides are TGTGCCAGCAGCTTCTCGACGGGTGGCTACACCTTC. The rearrangement links TRBV5-4 to TRBJ1-2; no firm D call. There are 12 residues in the CDR3. Germline assignment: CDR1 SGHNT and CDR2 YYREEE (reference sequence). V lost 2 bases and J 7 bases, leaving 9 bases between the germline ends.